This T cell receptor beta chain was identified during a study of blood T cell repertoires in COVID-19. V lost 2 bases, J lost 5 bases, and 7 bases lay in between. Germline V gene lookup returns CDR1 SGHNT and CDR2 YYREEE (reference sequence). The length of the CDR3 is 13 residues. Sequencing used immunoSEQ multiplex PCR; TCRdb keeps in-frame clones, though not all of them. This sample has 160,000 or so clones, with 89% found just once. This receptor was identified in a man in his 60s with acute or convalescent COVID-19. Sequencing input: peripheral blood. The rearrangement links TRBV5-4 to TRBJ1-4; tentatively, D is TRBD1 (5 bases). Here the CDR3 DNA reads TGTGCCAGCAGCTTAGACAGAAATGAAAAACTGTTTTTT. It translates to CASSLDRNEKLFF. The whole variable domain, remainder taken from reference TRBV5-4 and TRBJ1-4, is ETGVTQSPTHLIKTRGQQVTLRCSSQSGHNTVSWYQQALGQGPQFIFQYYREEENGRGNFPPRFSGLQFPNYSSELNVNALELDDSALYLCASSLDRNEKLFFGSGTQLSVL.